These 17 T cell receptor beta chains came from one sample sequenced in a study of OX40 agonist ivuxolimab in advanced cancers. The data were produced by immunoSEQ multiplex PCR, yet TCRdb's version contains in-frame clones alone and is incomplete. The data hold 35,000 to 45,000 clones, with around 90% observed a single time. Material: CD4+ or CD8+ T cells sorted from blood, obtained in a trial of the OX40 agonist ivuxolimab. These receptors originate from an adult with an advanced solid tumor such as melanoma, head and neck, liver or kidney cancer.

The rearrangement uses TRBV9 and TRBJ2-5, with D perhaps TRBD2 (7 bases). The CDR3 contains 15 residues. V was trimmed by 4 bases and J by 5 bases, leaving 18 bases between them. The germline V gene encodes CDR1 SGDLS and CDR2 YYNGEE. In nucleotides, the CDR3 is TGTGCCAGCAGCTCGGGACCGGGGGGCCAGGAGACCCAGTACTTC. Amino acid sequence: CASSSGPGGQETQYF.

The chain carries TRBV7-8 and TRBJ1-1; D uncertain. Germline V gives CDR1 SGHVS, CDR2 FQNEAQ. The ends were cut back, 5 bases at V and 5 bases at J, with 6 bases in the middle. This CDR3 has 11 residues. The CDR3 sequence: CASSPGTEAFF. The CDR3 bases are TGTGCCAGCAGCCCCGGAACTGAAGCTTTCTTT.

V gene TRBV19 combines with J gene TRBJ1-1, with D uncertain. Deletions cut 1 base from V and 1 base from J, with 10 bases between. There are 15 residues in the CDR3. Germline V gives CDR1 LNHDA, CDR2 SQIVND (reference sequence). The CDR3 coding sequence is TGTGCCAGTAGTATAGCACATAGAGAGAACACTGAAGCTTTCTTT. This encodes CASSIAHRENTEAFF.

The chain couples TRBV4-1 to TRBJ1-5, with D possibly matching TRBD1 (6 bases). Germline V CDR1 and CDR2: MGHRA, YSYEKL. The CDR3 spans 15 residues. The V end was cut by 5 bases, the J end by 0 bases, with 11 bases between. The DNA for the CDR3 is TGCGCCAGCAGCGGACGGACAGATAGCAATCAGCCCCAGCATTTT. It yields the protein CASSGRTDSNQPQHF.

The chain carries TRBV27 and TRBJ1-5; 7 bases match TRBD1. With V trimmed by 4 bases and J by 5 bases, 8 bases remained unmatched. The V gene's germline CDR1 is MNHEY and CDR2 SMNVEV (reference sequence). The CDR3 is 15 amino acids. CDR3 nucleotide sequence: TGTGCCAGCAGTTCGGGGTGGCAGGGGGATCAGCCCCAGCATTTT. As protein: CASSSGWQGDQPQHF.

For the CDR3, the DNA is TGTGCCAGCAGCGTAGAACCGGGACAGGGGAGCACAGATACGCAGTATTTT. Residues: CASSVEPGQGSTDTQYF. This sequence joins TRBV9 and TRBJ2-3, with TRBD1 identical over 10 bases. Germline V gives CDR1 SGDLS, CDR2 YYNGEE. CDR3 length equals 17 residues. The V gene end was trimmed by 0 bases and the J gene end by 0 bases; junction bases not matched to a gene: 4.

The V and J genes are TRBV5-6 and TRBJ2-7, with 8 bases fitting TRBD2. V shed 4 bases and J 4 bases; nucleotides not matched to a gene: 4. The CDR3 has 13 amino acids. Germline V gene sequence: CDR1 SGHDT, CDR2 YYEEEE. The chain's CDR3 is CASSRSGIYEQYF. The CDR3 nucleotides are TGTGCCAGCAGCCGTAGCGGGATTTACGAGCAGTACTTC.

The chain recombines TRBV28 with TRBJ2-7; 8 bases agree with TRBD1. CDR3 size: 13 residues. Germline V gene lookup returns CDR1 MDHEN and CDR2 SYDVKM. V lost 8 bases and J lost 5; bases outside the gene matches: 8. Here the CDR3 DNA reads TGTGCCAGCGACAGACAGGGGAGGAACGAGCAGTACTTC. Protein sequence: CASDRQGRNEQYF.

This chain connects TRBV7-9 to TRBJ2-7; 10 bases line up with TRBD2. Per germline, CDR1 SEHNR and CDR2 FQNEAQ (reference sequence). V shed 5 bases and J 7 bases; nucleotides not matched to a gene: 14. This CDR3 is built from 16 residues. The CDR3 nucleotides read TGTGCCAGCAGCCCAAGCGGGCTAGCGGGAGTAAGGGAGCAGTACTTC. It encodes CASSPSGLAGVREQYF. The whole variable domain, remainder taken from reference TRBV7-9 and TRBJ2-7, is DTGVSQNPRHKITKRGQNVTFRCDPISEHNRLYWYRQTLGQGPEFLTYFQNEAQLEKSRLLSDRFSAERPKGSFSTLEIQRTEQGDSAMYLCASSPSGLAGVREQYFGPGTRLTVT.

The chain is built from TRBV7-6 and TRBJ1-1; 7 bases agree with TRBD1. Looked up from germline, CDR1 is SGHVS and CDR2 is FNYEAQ. This CDR3 region has 16 residues. Losses at the gene ends were 2 bases for V and 1 base for J; bases not matched to a gene: 7. The CDR3 region is CASSLLSGTANTEAFF. The CDR3 coding sequence is TGTGCCAGCAGCTTATTGTCGGGGACAGCGAACACTGAAGCTTTCTTT.

V gene TRBV19 combines with J gene TRBJ2-5, with 8 bases fitting TRBD2. Germline-derived CDR1 and CDR2 are LNHDA and SQIVND (reference sequence). This CDR3 spans 16 amino acids. V trimming: 4 bases; J trimming: 1 base; junction bases outside the gene matches: 8. CDR3 sequence (DNA): TGTGCCAGTAGTAGGGCGAGCGGGAGCACCCAAGAGACCCAGTACTTC. Translated: CASSRASGSTQETQYF.

This clone showed up just a few times. V usage is TRBV19 and J usage is TRBJ1-1; D gene unclear. V dropped 3 bases and J dropped 1 base, with 9 bases sitting between them. This CDR3 comprises 14 residues. Germline CDR1 reads LNHDA; CDR2 reads SQIVND (reference sequence). In nucleotides, the CDR3 is TGTGCCAGTAGTATCAAAGCAGGGAACACTGAAGCTTTCTTT. Translation: CASSIKAGNTEAFF. The full variable domain, its missing parts supplied by reference TRBV19 and TRBJ1-1, is DGGITQSPKYLFRKEGQNVTLSCEQNLNHDAMYWYRQDPGQGLRLIYYSQIVNDFQKGDIAEGYSVSREKKESFPLTVTSAQKNPTAFYLCASSIKAGNTEAFFGQGTRLTVV.

The chain has TRBV28 and TRBJ2-1, with 8 bases lining up with TRBD2. The ends lost 8 bases at V and 6 bases at J; junction bases unmatched: 12. CDR1 MDHEN and CDR2 SYDVKM come from the germline V gene. The CDR3 covers 15 residues. In nucleotides, the CDR3 is TGTGCCAGCCGACCAGCGGGAGTGGGTCTCAATGAGCAGTTCTTC. This gives the protein CASRPAGVGLNEQFF.

The chain recombines TRBV7-9 with TRBJ1-1, with TRBD1 matching 11 bases. J lost 4 bases, V lost 5 bases, and 6 bases had no gene match. Germline CDR1 SEHNR, CDR2 FQNEAQ (reference sequence). CDR3 length equals 15 residues. The CDR3 bases are TGTGCCAGCAGCCCAGGACAGGGGGCGATCACTGAAGCTTTCTTT. Protein product: CASSPGQGAITEAFF.

This sequence joins TRBV15 and TRBJ2-1; D unresolved. Germline CDR1 is LNHNV and CDR2 is YYDKDF (reference sequence). This CDR3 has 16 amino acids. The V and J ends lost 5 bases and 5 bases respectively, with 19 bases between them. For the CDR3, the DNA is TGTGCCACCAGCCGCCCCGGCCACACCACTCACAATGAGCAGTTCTTC. It encodes CATSRPGHTTHNEQFF.

The rearrangement joins TRBV28 to TRBJ2-7; TRBD1 matches at 10 bases. The germline gives CDR1 MDHEN, CDR2 SYDVKM. Trimming at V came to 6 bases and at J to 1 base, leaving 3 bases not matched to a gene. The CDR3 runs to 14 residues. CDR3 sequence reads: CASRGQGKSYEQYF. In DNA, the CDR3 is TGTGCCAGCAGGGGACAGGGGAAGTCCTACGAGCAGTACTTC.

V is TRBV7-9 and J is TRBJ1-2, with 9 bases aligning to TRBD1. Germline V lookup: CDR1 SEHNR, CDR2 FQNEAQ (reference sequence). The CDR3 consists of 14 residues. V trimming: 4 bases; J trimming: 7 bases; junction bases outside the gene matches: 7. CDR3 DNA sequence: TGTGCCAGCAGCTCAACAGGGGGCGCCTCTGGCTACACCTTC. It codes for CASSSTGGASGYTF.